This T cell receptor beta chain came from a study of cytomegalovirus exposure and HLA in healthy donors. Overall study findings and caveats: On later analysis, the bulk of CMV-associated TCR beta chains appeared to be HLA-restricted.

Primers included in the PCR were 60 Vbeta and 13 Jbeta primers. Sequenced by immunoSEQ multiplex PCR; TCRdb stores in-frame clones only, minus some. The repertoire has some 270,000 clones, over 90% of them found once; the top ten carry 1.5% to 2%. This clone was observed a single time. Its specificity is not known. The sample comprised PBMCs. This sequence originates from a girl aged 2 to 9 in good health and CMV-seronegative.

The CDR3 nucleotides are TGTGCCAGCAGCTTGGGACTAGCGGACAATGAGCAGTTCTTC. Translation gives CASSLGLADNEQFF. The chain couples TRBV5-6 to TRBJ2-1; the match to TRBD2 covers 9 bases. CDR1 is SGHDT and CDR2 is YYEEEE in the germline V gene. The CDR3 runs to 14 residues. Losses at the gene ends were 0 bases for V and 5 bases for J; bases not matched to a gene: 0.